This TCR beta chain is drawn from a study of blood T cells in healthy people across ages. Overall study findings and caveats: A greater number of naive CD4+ cells and higher diversity distinguished long-lived donors from aged donors. Underestimates were what the diversity estimates from one million T cells were considered to be.

V lost 4 bases, J lost 2 bases, and 11 bases stayed unmatched. The length of the CDR3 is 18 residues. A J-beta primer mix and a sample-barcoded 5' primer were used in a second PCR of about 6 to 12 cycles. A 12-random-nucleotide template-switch adaptor tagged each cDNA molecule. TCRdb reprocessed the 5' RACE reads via MiXCR and lists one record per CDR3 protein. The sample holds about 1,400,000 distinct CDR3 sequences, around 59% seen once. A word on this clonotype: The antigen is undetermined.

Input material: blood. The chain employs TRBV12-3 or TRBV12-4 and TRBJ2-6; 7 bases are shared with TRBD2. The TCR originated in a man younger than 35 in good health. CDR3 sequence: CASSSYGRGLAGANVLTF. CDR3 DNA: TGTGCCAGCAGTTCCTACGGGCGGGGGTTGGCTGGGGCCAACGTCCTGACTTTC.